These 7 T cell receptor beta chains share one sample of origin, sequenced in a study of response to subunit inactivated influenza vaccine. MiXCR, run by TCRdb on the RT-PCR reads, gives a single entry per CDR3 protein. The sample contains some 600,000 distinct CDR3 sequences, less than 15% of which appear only once. Sequences were derived from PBMCs from blood, sampled 14 to 15 days before vaccination. These receptor sequences come from a man in his fifties who received an inactivated influenza vaccine.

This rearrangement joins TRBV12-3 or TRBV12-4 to TRBJ1-5; TRBD1 matches 8 bases. The length of the CDR3 is 16 residues. The junction had 7 bases not matched to a gene; V was cut back by 3 bases and J by 3 bases. The CDR3 spells CASSLDGTGPNQPQHF. CDR3 in DNA: TGTGCCAGCAGTTTGGACGGGACAGGTCCCAATCAGCCCCAGCATTTT.

This clonotype has more than one count but fewer than ten. The chain uses TRBV10-3 and TRBJ2-3; 8 bases align to TRBD2. This CDR3 contains 16 residues. Germline CDR1 is ENHRY and CDR2 is SYGVKD. With V trimmed by 0 bases and J by 7 bases, 9 bases remained unmatched. In DNA form, the CDR3 reads TGTGCCATCAGTGAGTCTACTAGCGGACCCCAGAATACGCAGTATTTT. Its translation is CAISESTSGPQNTQYF.

The genes are TRBV10-3 and TRBJ2-1, with 9 nucleotides matching TRBD1. This CDR3 contains 14 residues. The V gene's germline CDR1 is ENHRY and CDR2 SYGVKD. V dropped 3 bases and J dropped 8; count of bases not matched to a gene: 5. In DNA form, the CDR3 reads TGTGCCATCAGTGATACAGGGGGCGGGGATGAGCAGTTCTTC. It translates to CAISDTGGGDEQFF.

V and J are TRBV20-1 and TRBJ1-6; D is unclear. V was trimmed by 7 bases and J by 0 bases, leaving 10 bases between them. Germline assignment: CDR1 DFQATT and CDR2 SNEGSKA (reference sequence). CDR3 size: 14 residues. The CDR3, as DNA: TGCAGTGTCTCGCACAGCTCCTATAATTCACCCCTCCACTTT. Translated: CSVSHSSYNSPLHF.

This chain links TRBV5-5 with TRBJ2-1; 8 nucleotides line up with TRBD1. The V and J ends lost 5 bases and 0 bases, in that order; junction bases with no gene match: 4. Germline assignment: CDR1 SGHKS and CDR2 YYEKEE (reference sequence). There are 15 residues in the CDR3. The CDR3 DNA reads TGTGCCAGCAGACAAACAGGGGGCTCCTACAATGAGCAGTTCTTC. Protein sequence: CASRQTGGSYNEQFF.

This chain joins TRBV6-5 and TRBJ1-2; D ambiguous. Looked up from germline, CDR1 is MNHEY and CDR2 is SVGAGI. The V gene lost 3 bases and the J gene lost 6 bases, with 17 bases spanning the gap. The CDR3 totals 15 residues. CDR3 DNA: TGTGCCAGCAGTTATTTGTCAACCGCATCGGATGGCTACACCTTC. Translated: CASSYLSTASDGYTF.

This clonotype was seen ten or more times. The chain carries TRBV5-1 and TRBJ2-6; D could derive from TRBD1 or TRBD2 (5 bases each). V shed 0 bases and J shed 3 bases, with 10 bases lying between them. The CDR3 totals 16 residues. Germline CDR1 reads SGHRS; CDR2 reads YFSETQ. CDR3 DNA sequence: TGCGCCAGCAGCTTGGTCGGGGCAGTTGGGGCCAACGTCCTGACTTTC. It codes for CASSLVGAVGANVLTF.